Listed here are 18 T cell receptor beta chains from one sample, sequenced in a study of cytomegalovirus exposure and HLA in healthy donors. Only in-frame clones appear in the TCRdb table, and some are missing; sequencing was by immunoSEQ multiplex PCR. Among about 220,000 clones listed, approximately 88% were seen once. The sample was PBMCs. Receptors were obtained from a woman aged 25 to 39 in good health and CMV-seropositive.

The chain joins TRBV7-9 to TRBJ2-7; tentative D call: TRBD2 (5 bases). CDR1 SEHNR and CDR2 FQNEAQ come from the germline V gene (reference sequence). The V and J ends lost 1 base and 4 bases respectively, with 14 bases between them. CDR3 length: 15 residues. Here the CDR3 reads CASSLVPSGAYEQYF. CDR3 coding DNA: TGTGCCAGCAGCTTAGTCCCCAGCGGAGCTTACGAGCAGTACTTC.

The chain uses TRBV6-5 and TRBJ2-1, with 11 bases matching TRBD1. Germline values: CDR1 MNHEY, CDR2 SVGAGI. CDR3 size: 15 residues. With V trimmed by 6 bases and J by 8 bases, 9 bases remained unmatched. CDR3 sequence: CASRDRGLNVHEQFF. CDR3 coding DNA: TGTGCCAGCAGGGACAGGGGGCTTAATGTCCATGAGCAGTTCTTC.

V and J are TRBV6-1 and TRBJ2-7; TRBD2 matches at 13 bases. The CDR3 is made up of 15 amino acids. The germline V gene encodes CDR1 MNHNS and CDR2 SASEGT. V lost 6 bases to trimming and J lost 2 bases; unmatched junction nucleotides: 4. The CDR3 is CASRPGLAGTYEQYF. The CDR3 DNA is TGTGCCAGCAGGCCGGGACTAGCGGGAACCTACGAGCAGTACTTC.

The chain has TRBV5-1 and TRBJ1-4; unclear D gene. Germline lookup yields CDR1 SGHRS and CDR2 YFSETQ. CDR3 length: 16 residues. The V end was cut by 0 bases, the J end by 4 bases, with 13 bases between. The CDR3 sequence: CASSLAVGNGNEKLFF. CDR3 sequence (DNA): TGCGCCAGCAGCTTGGCTGTTGGGAACGGTAATGAAAAACTGTTTTTT.

The chain links TRBV2 to TRBJ1-2; 7 nucleotides match TRBD1. There are 13 residues in the CDR3. The trim removed 6 bases at V and 4 bases at J, leaving 5 bases unmatched. Germline loops: CDR1 SNHLY, CDR2 FYNNEI. DNA for the CDR3: TGTGCCAGCAGAATACAGGGGTTCTATGGCTACACCTTC. Its translation: CASRIQGFYGYTF.

The CDR3 reads CASSQPERDTQYF. The CDR3, as DNA: TGCGCCAGCAGCCAACCCGAGCGGGATACGCAGTATTTT. The J gene is TRBJ2-3, the V gene TRBV5-1; TRBD2 might be the D (5 bases). V was clipped by 4 bases and J by 6 bases, with 12 bases between them. Looked up from germline, CDR1 is SGHRS and CDR2 is YFSETQ. The CDR3 loop spans 13 amino acids.

The chain couples TRBV7-9 to TRBJ2-2, with 11 nucleotides matching TRBD2. Losses at the gene ends were 5 bases for V and 3 bases for J; bases not matched to a gene: 5. The CDR3 consists of 16 residues. Germline V gives CDR1 SEHNR, CDR2 FQNEAQ (reference sequence). The CDR3 region is CASSALAGAYTGELFF. The CDR3 nucleotides read TGTGCCAGCAGCGCACTAGCGGGAGCCTACACCGGGGAGCTGTTTTTT.

Remarks on this clone: The sample has other DNA sequences that encode this CDR3 too. The rearrangement joins TRBV29-1 to TRBJ1-1, with 7 bases identical to TRBD1. J gave up 1 base and V 6 bases, and 5 bases lay outside the gene matches. CDR1 is SQVTM, CDR2 ANQGSEA, per germline. The CDR3 runs to 13 residues. The CDR3 bases are TGCAGCGTAGCGGGACAGCAGAACACTGAAGCTTTCTTT. The encoded protein is CSVAGQQNTEAFF.

This clone was seen a few times. The rearrangement links TRBV25-1 to TRBJ1-2, with TRBD1 matching 7 bases. This CDR3 has 14 residues. V was pared by 6 bases and J by 2 bases, with 6 bases of the junction left unmatched. The germline V gene encodes CDR1 MGHDK and CDR2 SYGVNS. The CDR3 loop reads CASRSGGYNYGYTF. The CDR3 DNA sequence: TGTGCCAGCAGATCAGGGGGGTACAACTATGGCTACACCTTC.

Points on this clone: This same CDR3 is encoded by further DNA sequences in the sample. This rearrangement joins TRBV15 to TRBJ1-1, with D hard to call. Germline V lookup: CDR1 LNHNV, CDR2 YYDKDF (reference sequence). The CDR3 length is 14 residues. V was pared by 0 bases and J by 0 bases, with 5 bases between. The CDR3 nucleotides read TGTGCCACCAGCAGAGATAGAGTGAACACTGAAGCTTTCTTT. Its protein product is CATSRDRVNTEAFF.

J is TRBJ1-2 and V is TRBV5-1, with 7 bases that match TRBD1. The J segment lost 7 bases and the V segment lost 8 bases, leaving 11 bases of the junction unmatched. Germline V lookup: CDR1 SGHRS, CDR2 YFSETQ. This CDR3 spans 13 amino acids. CDR3: CASYETGRSGYTF. CDR3 DNA sequence: TGCGCCAGTTATGAGACAGGGCGGTCTGGCTACACCTTC.

The V gene is TRBV30, the J gene TRBJ2-7, with unresolved D. Germline-derived CDR1 and CDR2 are GTSNPN and SVGIG (reference sequence). The germline V and J ends were trimmed by 3 bases and 3 bases, with 9 bases remaining between them. The CDR3 is made up of 12 amino acids. CDR3 protein: CAWSRNNYEQYF. In DNA form, the CDR3 reads TGTGCCTGGAGCAGAAACAACTACGAGCAGTACTTC.

The sample holds a few counts of this clone. This CDR3 reads CAWKTGPNANYGYTF. The CDR3 DNA sequence: TGTGCCTGGAAAACAGGGCCAAACGCTAACTATGGCTACACCTTC. This chain joins TRBV30 and TRBJ1-2; tentative D call: TRBD1 (6 bases). V lost 4 bases and J 0 bases, leaving 15 bases between the germline ends. Germline V gives CDR1 GTSNPN, CDR2 SVGIG (reference sequence). The CDR3 totals 15 residues.

The chain combines TRBV4-1 with TRBJ2-7, with D possibly TRBD2 on 5 matching bases. There are 16 residues in the CDR3. The germline CDR1 and CDR2 sequences are MGHRA and YSYEKL. The V end lost 2 bases, the J end lost 0 bases, and 14 bases lay between the germline ends. This CDR3 is CASSQFIRTSSYEQYF. The CDR3 region has the DNA TGCGCCAGCAGCCAATTTATACGAACTAGCTCCTACGAGCAGTACTTC.

This clone is a singleton in its sample. The genes are TRBV6-5 and TRBJ1-2; D remains unclear. The V gene's germline CDR1 is MNHEY and CDR2 SVGAGI. Trimming removed 4 bases at V and 2 bases at J, with 11 bases between. This CDR3 comprises 14 residues. As DNA, the CDR3 is TGTGCCAGCAGTTTAGGAAGGAGGAACTATGGCTACACCTTC. Translation gives CASSLGRRNYGYTF.

The V gene is TRBV27, the J gene TRBJ2-7, with a possible D match to TRBD1 (6 bases). V gave up 5 bases and J gave up 7 bases, with 12 bases separating them. This CDR3 region has 12 residues. Per germline, CDR1 MNHEY and CDR2 SMNVEV (reference sequence). In DNA form, the CDR3 reads TGTGCCAGCAGTAAGCCGGACAGTGAGCAGTACTTC. Its protein is CASSKPDSEQYF.

Remarks on this clone: Other DNA sequences in the sample encode the same CDR3. The chain recombines TRBV30 with TRBJ2-7, with TRBD2 matching 8 bases. The CDR3 runs to 14 residues. Germline CDR1 and CDR2: GTSNPN and SVGIG (reference sequence). J gave up 2 bases and V 2 bases, and 5 bases lay outside the gene matches. The CDR3 bases are TGTGCCTGGAGTTCAACTAGCGGTGCCTACGAGCAGTACTTC. Translating gives CAWSSTSGAYEQYF.

V is TRBV6-5 and J is TRBJ2-1; no firm D call. Between the trimmed V and J ends, which lost 0 bases and 3 bases, there was a span of 12 bases. Germline values: CDR1 MNHEY, CDR2 SVGAGI. CDR3 length equals 16 residues. CDR3 loop: CASSYSAAVFYNEQFF. In DNA, the CDR3 is TGTGCCAGCAGTTACTCGGCGGCGGTATTCTACAATGAGCAGTTCTTC.